Each of the 24 T cell receptor beta chains below was sequenced from the same sample in a study of Ad26.COV2.S vaccination and SARS-CoV-2 variants. Clones were read by immunoSEQ multiplex PCR, and TCRdb kept only the in-frame ones, dropping some. The repertoire consists of hundreds of thousands of clones, with roughly nine tenths occurring once and the leading ten covering about 1.5%. Treatment defined: over 15 received Ad26.COV2.S at low or high dose, single or two shots; about five received placebo; per-sample allocation not given. The samples were gathered on day 63 after the first injection of vaccine or placebo. The sample was peripheral blood, taken in a trial of Ad26.COV2.S vaccine versus placebo. The receptor source for this set is a person between 18 and 60 years old who received the Ad26.COV2.S COVID-19 vaccine or a placebo.

The J gene is TRBJ2-2, the V gene TRBV24-1; 10 bases are a match to TRBD2. V gave up 0 bases and J gave up 4 bases; unmatched junction bases: 4. Germline CDR1 is KGHDR and CDR2 is SFDVKD. The CDR3 is 17 amino acids. DNA for the CDR3: TGTGCCACCAGTGATTTGGTAGCGGGAGGTTCCACCGGGGAGCTGTTTTTT. This gives the protein CATSDLVAGGSTGELFF.

V and J are TRBV13 and TRBJ2-2; no reliable D call. The germline V gene encodes CDR1 PRHDT and CDR2 FYEKMQ (reference sequence). The CDR3 length is 15 residues. The V gene lost 3 bases and the J gene lost 0 bases, with 8 bases spanning the gap. The DNA of the CDR3 is TGTGCCAGCAGCTTCGATGGGTCGAACACCGGGGAGCTGTTTTTT. Amino acid sequence: CASSFDGSNTGELFF.

Points on this clone: The same CDR3 also results from other DNA sequences found in this sample. The chain links TRBV12-3 or TRBV12-4 to TRBJ1-5; 7 positions match TRBD1. Trimming took 6 bases from V and 6 from J; bases not matched to a gene: 5. CDR3 length: 13 residues. The CDR3 nucleotides read TGTGCCAGCAGCCTACAGGGGTCTCAGCCCCAGCATTTT. Amino acid sequence: CASSLQGSQPQHF.

The chain is built from TRBV10-2 and TRBJ1-2; TRBD1 agrees at 8 bases. The ends lost 1 base at V and 4 bases at J; junction bases unmatched: 11. The V gene's germline CDR1 is WSHSY and CDR2 SAAADI. The CDR3 sequence is 17 residues long. This CDR3 reads CASSELGAGGRGYGYTF. CDR3 DNA sequence: TGCGCCAGCAGTGAGTTGGGTGCAGGGGGCAGAGGCTATGGCTACACCTTC.

This clone has a single count. The rearrangement joins TRBV30 to TRBJ1-6; D is possibly TRBD1 (5 bases). Germline CDR1 reads GTSNPN; CDR2 reads SVGIG (reference sequence). The CDR3 has 15 residues. V lost 0 bases, J lost 5 bases, and 11 bases lay in between. Here the CDR3 reads CAWSVEGPHNSPLHF. In DNA, the CDR3 is TGTGCCTGGAGTGTAGAGGGGCCCCATAATTCACCCCTCCACTTT.

This clone has just one count. The chain is built from TRBV18 and TRBJ1-5, with a weak D call TRBD1 (6 bases). Germline V CDR1 and CDR2: KGHSH, LQKENI. Trimming took off 4 bases at V and 7 bases at J, with 17 bases between the two ends. The CDR3 runs to 15 residues. CDR3 loop: CASSQGTSVGQPQHF. CDR3 nucleotide sequence: TGTGCCAGCTCACAGGGGACATCCGTTGGGCAGCCCCAGCATTTT.

This clone was found once. The rearrangement links TRBV5-8 to TRBJ1-5; 7 nucleotides align to TRBD1. The trim removed 3 bases at V and 4 bases at J, leaving 4 bases unmatched. This CDR3 has 14 amino acids. Germline V CDR1 and CDR2: SGHTS, YDEGEE. The DNA of the CDR3 is TGTGCCAGCAGCTCAGGGGGGCAAAATCAGCCCCAGCATTTT. Translation gives CASSSGGQNQPQHF. Full variable domain (missing parts from reference TRBV5-8 and TRBJ1-5): EAGVTQSPTHLIKTRGQQATLRCSPISGHTSVYWYQQALGLGLQFLLWYDEGEERNRGNFPPRFSGRQFPNYSSELNVNALELEDSALYLCASSSGGQNQPQHFGDGTRLSIL.

The chain links TRBV12-3 or TRBV12-4 to TRBJ1-1; D not certain. This CDR3 spans 13 amino acids. V shed 1 base and J shed 11 bases, with 14 bases lying between them. CDR3 sequence (DNA): TGTGCCAGCAGTTTAGAGGTTGGCAGGAAGGCTTTCTTT. Amino acid sequence: CASSLEVGRKAFF.

This chain connects TRBV7-2 to TRBJ2-7; possible D gene TRBD2, 7 bases. The CDR3 totals 14 residues. Germline V gene data show CDR1 as SGHTA and CDR2 as FQGNSA. The V end was cut by 2 bases, the J end by 5 bases, with 13 bases between. The CDR3 reads CASSLFGGGNEQYF. CDR3 nucleotides: TGTGCCAGCAGCTTATTCGGCGGGGGCAACGAGCAGTACTTC.

This rearrangement joins TRBV14 to TRBJ2-1; the D is unclear. Between the trimmed V and J ends, which lost 4 bases and 2 bases, there was a span of 12 bases. Germline assignment: CDR1 SGHDN and CDR2 FVKESK. This CDR3 is 15 amino acids long. The CDR3 here is CASSLRRTAYNEQFF. CDR3 sequence (DNA): TGTGCCAGCAGCCTCCGACGGACCGCCTACAATGAGCAGTTCTTC.

This chain uses TRBV7-9 with TRBJ2-3, with unresolved D. Germline V gene sequence: CDR1 SEHNR, CDR2 FQNEAQ (reference sequence). The V gene lost 1 base and the J gene lost 3 bases, with 2 bases spanning the gap. The CDR3 consists of 12 residues. The CDR3 DNA reads as TGTGCCAGCAGCTTAGAAACAGATACGCAGTATTTT. It encodes CASSLETDTQYF.

This clone was picked up one time. The CDR3 region is CASTGTSTDTQYF. The CDR3, as DNA: TGTGCCAGCACTGGGACTAGCACAGATACGCAGTATTTT. This rearrangement joins TRBV6-5 to TRBJ2-3, with D tentatively TRBD2 (6 bases). Looked up from germline, CDR1 is MNHEY and CDR2 is SVGAGI. V was cut by 7 bases and J by 0 bases, with 8 bases left in between. The CDR3 has 13 amino acids.

The J gene is TRBJ1-4, the V gene TRBV19; TRBD1 matches at 7 bases. The CDR3 is 14 amino acids. Germline V gene sequence: CDR1 LNHDA, CDR2 SQIVND (reference sequence). Trimming took 6 bases from V and 7 from J; bases not matched to a gene: 8. This CDR3 reads CASSQKGASEKLFF. In nucleotides, the CDR3 is TGTGCCAGTAGCCAAAAGGGGGCGAGTGAAAAACTGTTTTTT.

For the CDR3, the DNA is TGTGCCAGCAGCGGGGGCACCGGGGAGCTGTTTTTT. It codes for CASSGGTGELFF. This rearrangement joins TRBV7-3 to TRBJ2-2; D possibly uses TRBD1 or TRBD2 (5 bases each). The CDR3 runs to 12 residues. Germline CDR1 and CDR2: SGHTA and FQGTGA. Between the trimmed V and J ends, which lost 5 bases and 4 bases, there was a span of 5 bases. The entire variable domain, with the rest obtained from reference TRBV7-3 and TRBJ2-2, is as follows: GAGVSQTPSNKVTEKGKYVELRCDPISGHTALYWYRQSLGQGPEFLIYFQGTGAADDSGLPNDRFFAVRPEGSVSTLKIQRTERGDSAVYLCASSGGTGELFFGEGSRLTVL.

The chain links TRBV3-1 (or the pseudogene TRBV3-2) to TRBJ1-2; 7 bases agree with TRBD1. CDR1 and CDR2 from the germline V gene are LGHDT and YNNKEL (reference sequence). V trimming: 3 bases; J trimming: 5 bases; junction bases outside the gene matches: 6. This CDR3 spans 14 amino acids. CDR3: CASSHPGQSYGYTF. CDR3 DNA: TGTGCCAGCAGCCATCCGGGACAGAGTTATGGCTACACCTTC.

This CDR3 reads CATLRAGNQPQHF. In DNA form, the CDR3 reads TGCGCCACCCTCCGGGCCGGCAATCAGCCCCAGCATTTT. The rearrangement links TRBV5-1 to TRBJ1-5; D is unresolved. CDR3 length equals 13 residues. Germline-derived CDR1 and CDR2 are SGHRS and YFSETQ. The ends were cut back, 9 bases at V and 2 bases at J, with 12 bases in the middle.

Note on this clone: This sample also contains other DNA sequences that code for the same CDR3. The CDR3 loop is CASSSQGGTEAFF. CDR3 coding DNA: TGTGCCAGCAGTTCACAGGGGGGGACTGAAGCTTTCTTT. The chain couples TRBV12-3 or TRBV12-4 to TRBJ1-1; 8 bases are shared with TRBD1. CDR3 length: 13 residues. V lost 4 bases to trimming and J lost 5 bases; unmatched junction nucleotides: 3.

The chain has TRBV7-2 and TRBJ2-3; TRBD2 aligns across 7 bases. Germline values: CDR1 SGHTA, CDR2 FQGNSA. With 5 bases clipped from V and 2 bases from J, the junction kept 7 bases outside the gene matches. The CDR3 totals 15 residues. CDR3: CASSVSGWYTDTQYF. In DNA, the CDR3 is TGTGCCAGCAGCGTTAGCGGGTGGTACACAGATACGCAGTATTTT. Using reference TRBV7-2 and TRBJ2-3 for the parts outside the CDR3, the full variable domain is GAGVSQSPSNKVTEKGKDVELRCDPISGHTALYWYRQSLGQGLEFLIYFQGNSAPDKSGLPSDRFSAERTGGSVSTLTIQRTQQEDSAVYLCASSVSGWYTDTQYFGPGTRLTVL.

The chain has TRBV2 and TRBJ1-1; the D is unclear. This CDR3 is 13 amino acids long. With 3 bases removed from V and 2 bases from J, the gap between germline ends came to 7 bases. Germline CDR1 SNHLY, CDR2 FYNNEI. CDR3 coding DNA: TGTGCCAGCAGTGACGAGGTTAACACTGAAGCTTTCTTT. It encodes CASSDEVNTEAFF. The full variable domain, with the rest looked up from reference TRBV2 and TRBJ1-1, is EPEVTQTPSHQVTQMGQEVILRCVPISNHLYFYWYRQILGQKVEFLVSFYNNEISEKSEIFDDQFSVERPDGSNFTLKIRSTKLEDSAMYFCASSDEVNTEAFFGQGTRLTVV.

In the case of this clone: Distinct nucleotide sequences in the sample also encode this CDR3. This chain links TRBV7-7 with TRBJ2-3; 11 bases are shared with TRBD1. The CDR3 sequence is 15 residues long. Losses at the gene ends were 3 bases for V and 2 bases for J; bases not matched to a gene: 1. Germline CDR1 and CDR2: SSHAT and FNYEAQ (reference sequence). The CDR3 region has the DNA TGTGCCAGCAGCTTGGGACAGGGGGTCACAGATACGCAGTATTTT. Its protein product is CASSLGQGVTDTQYF.

The V gene is TRBV7-6, the J gene TRBJ2-7, with D unresolved. The CDR3 has 14 residues. The germline gives CDR1 SGHVS, CDR2 FNYEAQ. Trimming removed 1 base at V and 2 bases at J, with 9 bases between. CDR3 sequence: CASSLEGPPYEQYF. The CDR3 DNA is TGTGCCAGCAGCTTAGAAGGGCCCCCCTACGAGCAGTACTTC. The variable domain in full, with the rest retrieved from reference TRBV7-6 and TRBJ2-7, is GAGVSQSPRYKVTKRGQDVALRCDPISGHVSLYWYRQALGQGPEFLTYFNYEAQQDKSGLPNDRFSAERPEGSISTLTIQRTEQRDSAMYRCASSLEGPPYEQYFGPGTRLTVT.

About this clone itself: Other DNA sequences of this sample code for an identical CDR3. The genes are TRBV6-5 and TRBJ1-1; D call uncertain. V was clipped by 0 bases and J by 7 bases, with 6 bases between them. The CDR3 is made up of 12 amino acids. CDR1 MNHEY and CDR2 SVGAGI come from the germline V gene. CDR3 in DNA: TGTGCCAGCAGTTACTCGACGGGTGAAGCTTTCTTT. As protein: CASSYSTGEAFF.

This chain joins TRBV5-1 and TRBJ2-6; the D gene is possibly TRBD1 (5 bases). Per the germline V gene, CDR1 is SGHRS and CDR2 is YFSETQ. Trimming shortened V by 0 bases and J by 7 bases, and 11 bases separated the two germline ends. The CDR3 extends over 15 amino acids. In DNA, the CDR3 is TGCGCCAGCAGCTTGGAACCAGGGATAGCCAACGTCCTGACTTTC. Its translation is CASSLEPGIANVLTF.

V usage is TRBV19 and J usage is TRBJ2-5; D is uncertain. Germline CDR1 is LNHDA and CDR2 is SQIVND (reference sequence). The CDR3 spans 12 residues. Between the trimmed V and J ends, which lost 6 bases and 5 bases, there was a span of 10 bases. This CDR3 is CASSEVSETQYF. CDR3 bases: TGTGCCAGTAGCGAAGTTTCGGAGACCCAGTACTTC.